A selection of T cell receptor beta chains follows, all from one sample in a study of cytomegalovirus exposure and HLA in healthy donors. The assay was immunoSEQ multiplex PCR, and TCRdb's table has in-frame clones only and misses some. This sample has around 230,000 clones, with 75% to 80% found just once. Material for sequencing was PBMCs. These receptors were obtained from a male donor in good health and CMV-seronegative. CDR3s include the opening cysteine and the closing phenylalanine or tryptophan. The order of the fields is CDR3 DNA, CDR3 protein, D gene, V gene, J gene, clone size. D genes are given only for firm matches. Clone size, where shown, is once, few, many, or a class for clones that have expanded.

CDR3nt: TGTGCCAGCAAGAACAGATACTACGAGCAGTACTTC
CDR3aa: CASKNRYYEQYF
d_gene: .
v_gene: TRBV7-9
j_gene: TRBJ2-7
abundance: .

CDR3nt: TGCGCCAGCAGCCAAGTTTCCCTCGGACAGGGTTCTGGCTACACCTTC
CDR3aa: CASSQVSLGQGSGYTF
d_gene: TRBD1
v_gene: TRBV4-1
j_gene: TRBJ1-2
abundance: few

CDR3nt: TGTGCCAGCAGCTCCCCCGCGCAAATCGCGAACACCGGGGAGCTGTTTTTT
CDR3aa: CASSSPAQIANTGELFF
d_gene: .
v_gene: TRBV11-1
j_gene: TRBJ2-2
abundance: few

CDR3nt: TGTGCCAGCAGTTTATCCTTATACTACGAGCAGTACTTC
CDR3aa: CASSLSLYYEQYF
d_gene: .
v_gene: TRBV27
j_gene: TRBJ2-7
abundance: .

CDR3nt: TGTGCCAGCAGCGTGACACAAATACTAGCGGGACCCTCCTACGAGCAGTACTTC
CDR3aa: CASSVTQILAGPSYEQYF
d_gene: TRBD2
v_gene: TRBV7-8
j_gene: TRBJ2-7
abundance: few

CDR3nt: TGTGCCAGCAGCTCAACCGGGACAGGGGAAGAGACCCAGTACTTC
CDR3aa: CASSSTGTGEETQYF
d_gene: TRBD1
v_gene: TRBV7-2
j_gene: TRBJ2-5
abundance: .

CDR3nt: TGCGCCAGCAGCCCACGGACAGGGGACTATGGCTACACCTTC
CDR3aa: CASSPRTGDYGYTF
d_gene: TRBD1
v_gene: TRBV5-1
j_gene: TRBJ1-2
abundance: .

CDR3nt: TGCAGCGTTGGACAGGGGGTCGCAGATACGCAGTATTTT
CDR3aa: CSVGQGVADTQYF
d_gene: TRBD1
v_gene: TRBV29-1
j_gene: TRBJ2-3
abundance: .

CDR3nt: TGTGCCAGCAGTTTATTGCCCGTCAGGGGCAATGAGCAGTTCTTC
CDR3aa: CASSLLPVRGNEQFF
d_gene: .
v_gene: TRBV28
j_gene: TRBJ2-1
abundance: .

CDR3nt: TGCGCCAGCAGCTTCGGGACTAGCGCCCTCGAGCAGTACTTC
CDR3aa: CASSFGTSALEQYF
d_gene: TRBD2
v_gene: TRBV5-1
j_gene: TRBJ2-7
abundance: .

CDR3nt: TGTGCCAGCAGTTGGGGCCAGCGGGGGGGCTTAGAGACCCAGTACTTC
CDR3aa: CASSWGQRGGLETQYF
d_gene: TRBD2
v_gene: TRBV27
j_gene: TRBJ2-5
abundance: .

CDR3nt: TGTGCCAGCTCACCTGACACAATCTACGAGCAGTACTTC
CDR3aa: CASSPDTIYEQYF
d_gene: .
v_gene: TRBV18
j_gene: TRBJ2-7
abundance: .

CDR3nt: TGTGCCAGCAGCTTAGTTGCACAGGGTTACACTGAAGCTTTCTTT
CDR3aa: CASSLVAQGYTEAFF
d_gene: .
v_gene: TRBV11-2
j_gene: TRBJ1-1
abundance: .

CDR3nt: TGTGCCACAACCGGGACAGGATATGGCTACACCTTC
CDR3aa: CATTGTGYGYTF
d_gene: TRBD1
v_gene: TRBV2
j_gene: TRBJ1-2
abundance: .

CDR3nt: TGTGCCATATCGGGATACACTGAAGCTTTCTTT
CDR3aa: CAISGYTEAFF
d_gene: .
v_gene: TRBV19
j_gene: TRBJ1-1
abundance: .

CDR3nt: TGTGCCAGTAGAAAATCAAAGGGGACAGAGGACTACGAGCAGTACTTC
CDR3aa: CASRKSKGTEDYEQYF
d_gene: TRBD1
v_gene: TRBV19
j_gene: TRBJ2-7
abundance: .

CDR3nt: TGTGCCAGCAACTTCGGGACAGGGTCCGAAAAACTGTTTTTT
CDR3aa: CASNFGTGSEKLFF
d_gene: TRBD1
v_gene: TRBV5-6
j_gene: TRBJ1-4
abundance: .

CDR3nt: TGTGCCAGCAGCGCAGAGACAGGGGGCACCGGTGAAAAACTGTTTTTT
CDR3aa: CASSAETGGTGEKLFF
d_gene: TRBD1
v_gene: TRBV9
j_gene: TRBJ1-4
abundance: .

CDR3nt: TGTGCCAGCACCTTGGCGGGACTCCTAGCCAAAAACATTCAGTACTTC
CDR3aa: CASTLAGLLAKNIQYF
d_gene: .
v_gene: TRBV28
j_gene: TRBJ2-4
abundance: .

CDR3nt: TGTGCCAGCAGTTATGTAGCGGGAGCCTACGAGCAGTACTTC
CDR3aa: CASSYVAGAYEQYF
d_gene: TRBD2
v_gene: TRBV6-5
j_gene: TRBJ2-7
abundance: .